This TCR beta chain comes out of a study of quantifying T cell responses using KT2 cells. Study details: RNA was reverse transcribed with TCR alpha and beta constant-region primers.

A single-stranded UMI oligo with SP2 sequence was ligated to cDNA 3' ends. First-round PCR used roughly 4 cycles and beta primers RC1.1 and RC1.2 covering TRBC1 and TRBC2. TCRdb ran MiXCR on the UMI-ligation and nested PCR reads and lists one entry per CDR3 protein. The data hold over 35,000 distinct CDR3 sequences, with over 15% observed a single time. Known numbers of the T cell clone KT2 were added to PBMC. Fixed numbers of PBMC received varying amounts of KT2 cells. V gave up 5 bases and J gave up 5 bases; unmatched junction bases: 5. The CDR3 length is 13 residues. Per germline, CDR1 MGHDK and CDR2 SYGVNS.

The sequenced material came from PBMCs spiked with cells of the T cell clone KT2. The sequence was obtained from a human donor. The genes are TRBV25-1 and TRBJ1-1; 7 nucleotides match TRBD1. The CDR3 DNA is TGTGCCAGCAGTCCGGACAGGTCAACTGAAGCTTTCTTT. Encoded protein: CASSPDRSTEAFF.